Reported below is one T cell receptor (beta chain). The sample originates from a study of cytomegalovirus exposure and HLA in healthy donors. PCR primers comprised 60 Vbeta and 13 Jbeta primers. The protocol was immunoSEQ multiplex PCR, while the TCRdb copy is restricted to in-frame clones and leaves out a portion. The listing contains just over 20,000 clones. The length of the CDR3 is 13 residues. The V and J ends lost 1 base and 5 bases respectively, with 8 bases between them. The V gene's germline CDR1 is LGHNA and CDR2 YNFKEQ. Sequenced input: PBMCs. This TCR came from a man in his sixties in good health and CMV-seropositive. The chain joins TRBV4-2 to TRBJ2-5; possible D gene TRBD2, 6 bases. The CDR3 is CASSQVGGETQYF. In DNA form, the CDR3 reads TGTGCCAGCAGCCAAGTAGGAGGGGAGACCCAGTACTTC.